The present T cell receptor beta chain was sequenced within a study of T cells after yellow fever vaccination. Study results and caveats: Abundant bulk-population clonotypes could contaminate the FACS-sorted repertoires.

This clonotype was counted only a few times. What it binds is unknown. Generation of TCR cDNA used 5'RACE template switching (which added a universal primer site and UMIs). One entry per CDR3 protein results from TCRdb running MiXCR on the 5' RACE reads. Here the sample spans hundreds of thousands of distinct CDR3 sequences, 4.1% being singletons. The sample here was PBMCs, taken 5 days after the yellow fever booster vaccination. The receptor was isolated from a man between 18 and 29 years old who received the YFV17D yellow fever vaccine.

The CDR3, as DNA: TGTGCCAGCAGCTTGGGTGACCCAGCCCCTTACACCGGGGAGCTGTTTTTT. It specifies CASSLGDPAPYTGELFF. The chain joins TRBV7-9 to TRBJ2-2; no reliable D call. Germline V gives CDR1 SEHNR, CDR2 FQNEAQ (reference sequence). The CDR3 extends over 17 amino acids. With 3 bases removed from V and 3 bases from J, the gap between germline ends came to 17 bases.